These T cell receptor beta chains were read from a single sample in a study of T cells in Graves' hyperthyroidism and ophthalmopathy. A single record per CDR3 protein comes from TCRdb applying MiXCR to the multiplex PCR reads. The sample lists some 600,000 distinct CDR3 sequences; around 14% were seen once. The specimen was blood. These TCRs come from a woman in her twenties or thirties with Graves' hyperthyroidism that later progressed to Graves' ophthalmopathy. Both conserved end residues are part of each CDR3. The D gene is left open where the match is weak. Not every row has a clone size; where given, it reads once, few, many or a size class.

clone_size,v_call,j_call,d_call,cdr3_nt,cdr3_aa
.,TRBV7-9,TRBJ1-3,.,TGTGCCAGCAGTTCCCACTCTGGAGACACCATATATTTT,CASSSHSGDTIYF
once,TRBV6-2/TRBV6-3,TRBJ1-1,.,TGTGCCAGCAGTTACTCGGGGTTCAACACTGAAGCTTTCTTT,CASSYSGFNTEAFF
many,TRBV10-3,TRBJ2-7,TRBD1,TGTGCCATCAGTAAGGGGGCTGGCTACGAGCAGTACTTC,CAISKGAGYEQYF
many,TRBV25-1,TRBJ2-3,.,TGTGCCAGCAGTGAACCCGCAACACCGGGACTGATGGGAGATACGCAGTATTTT,CASSEPATPGLMGDTQYF
.,TRBV30,TRBJ2-1,.,TGTGCCTGGGAACGTGGCGGGACCTACAATGAGCAGTTCTTC,CAWERGGTYNEQFF
many,TRBV11-3,TRBJ2-1,.,TGTGCCAGCAGCGCCCGACTGGGCCCATTTGAGCAGTTCTTC,CASSARLGPFEQFF
many,TRBV2,TRBJ1-2,TRBD1,TGTGCCAGCAGTGTTACAGGGGGAAACTATGGCTACACCTTC,CASSVTGGNYGYTF
.,TRBV20-1,TRBJ2-3,TRBD2,TGCAGTGCTGGGGGACTAGCGGGACTCGGTTTAAGTACAGATACGCAGTATTTT,CSAGGLAGLGLSTDTQYF
many,TRBV12-3/TRBV12-4,TRBJ2-2,.,TGTGCCAGCAGGGAGAGGCCGAACACCGGGGAGCTGTTTTTT,CASRERPNTGELFF
.,TRBV27,TRBJ2-2,.,TGTGCCAGCAGTCCTAGGACAGATTTCATCGGGGAGCTGTTTTTT,CASSPRTDFIGELFF
.,TRBV28,TRBJ2-5,TRBD2,TGTGCCAGCAGTCTGGTGACTAGCGGGAGAGATCGTGAGACCCAGTACTTC,CASSLVTSGRDRETQYF
many,TRBV6-1,TRBJ2-7,TRBD1,TGTGCCAGCAGTGACAGGGGGCTAAGCGAGCAGTACTTC,CASSDRGLSEQYF
few,TRBV7-9,TRBJ2-4,.,TGTGCCAGCAGCACCACTAGCAACTTAAACATTCAGTACTTC,CASSTTSNLNIQYF
many,TRBV2,TRBJ2-1,TRBD1,TGTGCCAGCAGTGGGACAGGGGGCCCGCGTGGTGAGCAGTTCTTC,CASSGTGGPRGEQFF
many,TRBV7-9,TRBJ1-2,.,TGTGCCAGCAGCTTAGCATACACTGGCTACACCTTC,CASSLAYTGYTF
many,TRBV5-1,TRBJ1-1,.,TGCGCCAGCAGCCACGGGCCCAAGGAAGCTTTCTTT,CASSHGPKEAFF
many,TRBV20-1,TRBJ2-3,.,TGCAGTGCTCCTAAATACGTGAATACGCAGTATTTT,CSAPKYVNTQYF